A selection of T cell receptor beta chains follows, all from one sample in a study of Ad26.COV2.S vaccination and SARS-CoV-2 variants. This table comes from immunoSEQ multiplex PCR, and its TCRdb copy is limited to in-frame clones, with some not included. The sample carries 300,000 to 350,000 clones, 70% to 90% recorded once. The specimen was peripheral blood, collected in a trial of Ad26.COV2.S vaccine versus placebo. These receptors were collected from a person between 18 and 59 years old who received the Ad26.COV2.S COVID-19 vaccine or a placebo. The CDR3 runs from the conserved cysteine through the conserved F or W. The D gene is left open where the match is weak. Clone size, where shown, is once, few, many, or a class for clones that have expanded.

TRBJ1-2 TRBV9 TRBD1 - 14 TGTGCCAGCAGCGGCGGGACAGATTGGTATGGCTACACCTTC CASSGGTDWYGYTF
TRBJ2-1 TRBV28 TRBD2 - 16 TGTGCCAGCATCCCCCCGGGGGGGGCATCGGGGGATGAGCAGTTCTTC CASIPPGGASGDEQFF
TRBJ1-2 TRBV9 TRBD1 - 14 TGTGCCAGCACCTACGACAGGGGAAACTATGGCTACACCTTC CASTYDRGNYGYTF
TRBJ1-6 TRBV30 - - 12 TGTGCCTGGAGGAGAATCCTGTCACCCCTCCACTTT CAWRRILSPLHF
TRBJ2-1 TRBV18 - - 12 TGTGCCAGCTCACGGCAGGGCAATGAGCAGTTCTTC CASSRQGNEQFF
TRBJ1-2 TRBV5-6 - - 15 TGTGCCAGCAGCTTGGCTGGGGCAGGAATCTATGGCTACACCTTC CASSLAGAGIYGYTF
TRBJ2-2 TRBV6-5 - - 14 TGTGCCAGCAGTTACGATCTGGTTACCGGGGAGCTGTTTTTT CASSYDLVTGELFF
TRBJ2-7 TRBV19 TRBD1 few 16 TGTGCCAGTAGGAGAGGACAGGCTGCTAGCTCCTACGAGCAGTACTTC CASRRGQAASSYEQYF
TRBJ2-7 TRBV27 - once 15 TGTGCCAGCAGTTCGATTGGGGGGTTAGGGTACGAGCAGTACTTC CASSSIGGLGYEQYF
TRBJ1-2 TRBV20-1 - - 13 TGCAGTGCTAGTAATGCGGGGCGCGTAGGCTACACCTTC CSASNAGRVGYTF
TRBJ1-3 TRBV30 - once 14 TGTGCCTGGAGTTACGGAAGCTCTGGAAACACCATATATTTT CAWSYGSSGNTIYF
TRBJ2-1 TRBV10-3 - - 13 TGTGCCATCAGTGCCCCTCGCTTTAGTGAGCAGTTCTTC CAISAPRFSEQFF
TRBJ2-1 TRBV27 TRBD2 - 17 TGTGCCAGCAGTTGGACTAGCGGGGGGGCATCCTACAATGAGCAGTTCTTC CASSWTSGGASYNEQFF
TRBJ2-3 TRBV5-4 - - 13 TGTGCCAGCAGCTATAAAGGGGAGGAAACGCAGTATTTT CASSYKGEETQYF
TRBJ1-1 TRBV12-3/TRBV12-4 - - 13 TGTGCCAGCAGACAACTCATGAACACTGAAGCTTTCTTT CASRQLMNTEAFF
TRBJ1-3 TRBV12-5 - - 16 TGTGCTAGTGGTTTGGTCGTGGGTTCGTCCTTGGGCACCATATATTTT CASGLVVGSSLGTIYF
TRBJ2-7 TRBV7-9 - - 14 TGTGCCAGCAGTCTCGGGACTCTCTCCTACGAGCAGTACTTC CASSLGTLSYEQYF
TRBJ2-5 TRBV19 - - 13 TGTGCCAGTACACTCAGCGGACAAGAGACCCAGTACTTC CASTLSGQETQYF
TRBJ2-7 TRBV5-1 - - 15 TGCGCCAGCAGCTTGCAAGGTGAAGCCTCCTACGAGCAGTACTTC CASSLQGEASYEQYF
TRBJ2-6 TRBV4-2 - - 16 TGTGCCAGCAGCCAAGATCGGTTGTCTGGGGCCAACGTCCTGACTTTC CASSQDRLSGANVLTF
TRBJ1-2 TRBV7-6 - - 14 TGTGCCAGCAGCTTAAGTGGTCTACGCTATGGCTACACCTTC CASSLSGLRYGYTF
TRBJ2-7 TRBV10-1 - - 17 TGCGCCAGCATCGGACCACGGGCGGGGGCCAATTCCTACGAGCAGTACTTC CASIGPRAGANSYEQYF
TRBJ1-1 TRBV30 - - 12 TGTGCCTGGAGTGGACAGGCGTATGAAGCTTTCTTT CAWSGQAYEAFF
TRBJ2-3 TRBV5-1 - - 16 TGCGCCAGCAGCCCCGGGACTTCCCTACCCACAGATACGCAGTATTTT CASSPGTSLPTDTQYF
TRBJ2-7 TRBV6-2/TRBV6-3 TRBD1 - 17 TGTGCCAGCAGTTACGGTCTAAAATGGGACAGGGCCTACGAGCAGTACTTC CASSYGLKWDRAYEQYF
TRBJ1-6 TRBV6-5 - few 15 TGTGCCAGCAGTTACGGGGGGTTCCGGAATTCACCCCTCCACTTT CASSYGGFRNSPLHF
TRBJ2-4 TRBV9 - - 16 TGTGCCAGCAGCGTAGAAGTCGGGGGCCCTAAAAACATTCAGTACTTC CASSVEVGGPKNIQYF
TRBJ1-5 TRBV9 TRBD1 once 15 TGTGCCAGCAGCCCCGGGGACAGGGCTAATCAGCCCCAGCATTTT CASSPGDRANQPQHF
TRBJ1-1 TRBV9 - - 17 TGTGCCAGCAGCGACCTCTCCGCCGGGGCCCCGAACACTGAAGCTTTCTTT CASSDLSAGAPNTEAFF
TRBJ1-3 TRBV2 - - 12 TGTGCCAGCGGTTTCTCTGGAAACACCATATATTTT CASGFSGNTIYF
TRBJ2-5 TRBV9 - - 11 TGTGCCAGCAGCGTAGACGAGACCCAGTACTTC CASSVDETQYF
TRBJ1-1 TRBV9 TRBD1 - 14 TGTGCCAGCAGCGCCCAGGGGGCGATCACTGAAGCTTTCTTT CASSAQGAITEAFF